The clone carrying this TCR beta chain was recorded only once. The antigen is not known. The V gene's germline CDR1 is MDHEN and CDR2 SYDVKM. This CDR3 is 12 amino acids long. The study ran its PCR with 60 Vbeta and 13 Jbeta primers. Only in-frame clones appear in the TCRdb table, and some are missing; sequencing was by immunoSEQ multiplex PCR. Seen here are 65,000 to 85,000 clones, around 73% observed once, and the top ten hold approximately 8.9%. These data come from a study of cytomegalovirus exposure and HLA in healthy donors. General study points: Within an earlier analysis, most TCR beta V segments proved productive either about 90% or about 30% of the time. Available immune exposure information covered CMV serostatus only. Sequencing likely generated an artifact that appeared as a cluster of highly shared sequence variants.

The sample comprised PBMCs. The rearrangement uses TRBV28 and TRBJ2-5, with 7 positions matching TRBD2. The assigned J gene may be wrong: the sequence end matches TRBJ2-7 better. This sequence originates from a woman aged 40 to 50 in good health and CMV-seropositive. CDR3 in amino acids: CASTSGTYEQYF. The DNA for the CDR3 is TGTGCCAGCACGAGCGGGACCTACGAGCAGTACTTC.